One sample yielded the 18 T cell receptor beta chains listed below, sequenced in a study of blood T cell repertoires in COVID-19. TCRdb's copy holds only in-frame clones and misses some; the assay was immunoSEQ multiplex PCR. Of approximately 300,000 clones in the sample, 85% to 90% were seen once. The material sequenced was peripheral blood. All receptors come from a woman in her 30s with COVID-19, enrolled during active disease.

The chain uses TRBV4-3 and TRBJ1-1; the D gene is possibly TRBD1 (6 bases). Germline V gene sequence: CDR1 LGHNA, CDR2 YSLEER. The CDR3 runs to 16 residues. V lost 2 bases and J 0 bases, leaving 13 bases between the germline ends. CDR3 sequence reads: CASSQRGRGMNTEAFF. CDR3 DNA: TGCGCCAGCAGCCAACGTGGCAGGGGCATGAACACTGAAGCTTTCTTT.

The chain links TRBV6-1 to TRBJ1-3; a weak D match, TRBD1 (6 bases). There are 16 residues in the CDR3. The V end lost 6 bases, the J end lost 5 bases, and 20 bases lay between the germline ends. CDR1 is MNHNS, CDR2 SASEGT, per germline. CDR3 coding DNA: TGTGCCAGCAGCGAAAACCCTCGGGGGGCTAGAAACACCATATATTTT. Residues: CASSENPRGARNTIYF.

The chain employs TRBV6-5 and TRBJ1-1; 7 bases fit TRBD1. CDR3 length: 14 residues. The V segment lost 6 bases and the J segment 1 base; nucleotides outside the gene matches: 5. Germline CDR1 reads MNHEY; CDR2 reads SVGAGI. The CDR3 sequence is CASSQGQRNTEAFF. CDR3 DNA sequence: TGTGCCAGCAGCCAGGGACAGAGGAACACTGAAGCTTTCTTT.

This clone occurred once. The chain joins TRBV27 to TRBJ2-7; a possible D gene is TRBD1 (6 bases). Germline V gene sequence: CDR1 MNHEY, CDR2 SMNVEV (reference sequence). This CDR3 comprises 12 residues. The V end lost 6 bases, the J end lost 0 bases, and 6 bases lay between the germline ends. Here the CDR3 DNA reads TGTGCCAGCAGGGACAGCTCCTACGAGCAGTACTTC. Its protein product is CASRDSSYEQYF.

CDR3 loop: CASGEQGARYNEQFF. In nucleotides, the CDR3 is TGTGCCAGCGGCGAACAGGGGGCGCGGTACAATGAGCAGTTCTTC. The chain combines TRBV19 with TRBJ2-1, with 9 bases aligning to TRBD1. J gave up 4 bases and V 9 bases, and 10 bases lay outside the gene matches. This CDR3 is built from 15 residues. CDR1 is LNHDA, CDR2 SQIVND, per germline (reference sequence).

The V gene is TRBV7-9, the J gene TRBJ1-2; D may be TRBD1 (5 bases). CDR3 size: 16 residues. The germline V gene encodes CDR1 SEHNR and CDR2 FQNEAQ (reference sequence). V was pared by 5 bases and J by 1 base, with 17 bases between. In DNA, the CDR3 is TGTGCCAGCAGCCCCCGAGTCGCGGGGCTTAACTATGGCTACACCTTC. It specifies CASSPRVAGLNYGYTF.

This clone has only one observation. The genes are TRBV11-2 and TRBJ1-5; D is unclear. This CDR3 is 14 amino acids long. The V and J ends lost 2 bases and 3 bases respectively, with 8 bases between them. The V gene's germline CDR1 is SGHAT and CDR2 FQNNGV. The CDR3 protein is CASSLTTLNQPQHF. The CDR3 DNA sequence: TGTGCCAGCAGCTTAACCACTCTCAATCAGCCCCAGCATTTT.

The CDR3 DNA sequence: TGCGCCAGCAGCCGAGCCGGGACAGGGGTCTACGAGCAGTACTTC. As protein: CASSRAGTGVYEQYF. The J gene is TRBJ2-7, the V gene TRBV4-1; the match to TRBD1 covers 10 bases. The CDR3 consists of 15 residues. CDR1 MGHRA and CDR2 YSYEKL come from the germline V gene. J gave up 3 bases and V 4 bases, and 6 bases lay outside the gene matches.

Here the CDR3 reads CATSDPGQTTDTQYF. The CDR3 coding sequence is TGTGCCACCAGTGATCCCGGACAGACCACAGATACGCAGTATTTT. The chain recombines TRBV24-1 with TRBJ2-3, with D possibly TRBD1 on 6 matching bases. The CDR3 covers 15 residues. V was clipped by 3 bases and J by 2 bases, with 11 bases between them. CDR1 is KGHDR and CDR2 is SFDVKD in the germline V gene.

This sequence joins TRBV7-5 and TRBJ1-3; the table's D call, TRBD1, was not checked against the DNA. TRBV7-5 is a recognized pseudogene. CDR3 size: 17 residues. CDR3 sequence: CVRSSISQFTSGNTIYF. The CDR3 DNA follows: TGTGTCAGAAGCTCGATCAGTCAGTTTACCTCTGGAAACACCATATATTTT.

This CDR3 reads CASSFVLPGNTIYF. The CDR3 region has the DNA TGTGCCAGCAGCTTCGTCCTCCCTGGAAACACCATATATTTT. This sequence joins TRBV11-2 and TRBJ1-3, with D unclear. The CDR3 runs 14 residues. V was trimmed by 3 bases and J by 2 bases, leaving 8 bases between them. Germline V lookup: CDR1 SGHAT, CDR2 FQNNGV. Together with reference TRBV11-2 and TRBJ1-3, the CDR3 gives the full variable domain: EAGVAQSPRYKIIEKRQSVAFWCNPISGHATLYWYQQILGQGPKLLIQFQNNGVVDDSQLPKDRFSAERLKGVDSTLKIQPAKLEDSAVYLCASSFVLPGNTIYFGEGSWLTVV.

As regards this clone: The same CDR3 is also encoded by other DNA sequences in this sample. The V and J genes are TRBV5-1 and TRBJ1-2, with TRBD1 matching over 7 bases. With V trimmed by 0 bases and J by 6 bases, 2 bases remained unmatched. The germline V gene has CDR1 SGHRS and CDR2 YFSETQ. The length of the CDR3 is 13 residues. CDR3 coding DNA: TGCGCCAGCAGCTTGGGACAGGGTGATGGCTACACCTTC. Its translation is CASSLGQGDGYTF.

The chain uses TRBV15 and TRBJ1-1, with 8 nucleotides matching TRBD1. Germline assignment: CDR1 LNHNV and CDR2 YYDKDF (reference sequence). After removal of 4 bases from V and 6 bases from J, the junction contained 13 bases not matched to a gene. There are 16 residues in the CDR3. For the CDR3, the DNA is TGTGCCACCAGCAAAGGACAGGGTGGATTGAGGGCTGAAGCTTTCTTT. It yields the protein CATSKGQGGLRAEAFF. Full variable domain (outside the CDR3, taken from reference TRBV15 and TRBJ1-1): DAMVIQNPRYQVTQFGKPVTLSCSQTLNHNVMYWYQQKSSQAPKLLFHYYDKDFNNEADTPDNFQSRRPNTSFCFLDIRSPGLGDTAMYLCATSKGQGGLRAEAFFGQGTRLTVV.

This chain connects TRBV5-5 to TRBJ2-7; 9 bases align to TRBD1. Trimming removed 4 bases from V and 4 bases from J; junction bases left unmatched: 12. Germline V gives CDR1 SGHKS, CDR2 YYEKEE (reference sequence). The CDR3 is made up of 16 amino acids. CDR3 protein: CASSTTPGTGSYEQYF. Written as DNA, the CDR3 is TGTGCCAGCAGCACTACGCCCGGGACAGGGTCTTACGAGCAGTACTTC.

This chain uses TRBV7-2 with TRBJ2-5, with 9 bases that match TRBD2. The CDR3 totals 17 residues. Germline loops: CDR1 SGHTA, CDR2 FQGNSA. The V segment lost 2 bases and the J segment 5 bases; nucleotides outside the gene matches: 12. This CDR3 reads CASSLHTVSGGLETQYF. The CDR3 DNA reads TGTGCCAGCAGCTTACATACGGTCAGCGGGGGGCTGGAGACCCAGTACTTC.

This clone appeared a few times. This rearrangement joins TRBV5-1 to TRBJ2-7; 10 bases map to TRBD1. V shed 0 bases and J 3 bases; nucleotides not matched to a gene: 3. This CDR3 is 15 amino acids long. From germline, CDR1 is SGHRS and CDR2 YFSETQ. CDR3 coding DNA: TGCGCCAGCAGCTTGGAAAGGACAGGGGGCTACGAGCAGTACTTC. It translates to CASSLERTGGYEQYF. Looking up the rest from reference TRBV5-1 and TRBJ2-7 gives the full variable domain: KAGVTQTPRYLIKTRGQQVTLSCSPISGHRSVSWYQQTPGQGLQFLFEYFSETQRNKGNFPGRFSGRQFSNSRSEMNVSTLELGDSALYLCASSLERTGGYEQYFGPGTRLTVT.

This clone was seen just once. J is TRBJ1-5 and V is TRBV6-6; 8 bases match TRBD1. V lost 2 bases to trimming and J lost 6 bases; unmatched junction nucleotides: 6. Germline CDR1 MNHNY, CDR2 SVGAGI (reference sequence). This CDR3 comprises 15 residues. CDR3 loop: CASSYAGQGSQPQHF. Here the CDR3 DNA reads TGTGCCAGCAGTTACGCCGGACAGGGAAGTCAGCCCCAGCATTTT.

The V and J genes are TRBV30 and TRBJ1-3; D may be TRBD1 (6 bases). V was pared by 4 bases and J by 2 bases, with 21 bases between. This CDR3 region has 17 residues. Germline CDR1 reads GTSNPN; CDR2 reads SVGIG (reference sequence). The CDR3, as DNA: TGTGCCTGGAACCGAGGGCGAACAGGGAGCCCTGGAAACACCATATATTTT. Protein sequence: CAWNRGRTGSPGNTIYF.